The next 18 T cell receptor beta chains were all read from a single sample in a study of cytomegalovirus exposure and HLA in healthy donors. With 60 Vbeta and 13 Jbeta primers, the PCR was carried out. Profiling relied on immunoSEQ multiplex PCR, and the TCRdb table lists in-frame clones only, not all of them. The table has about 210,000 clones, about nine tenths seen once. Specimen: PBMCs. Receptors originate from a boy younger than 10 in good health and CMV-seronegative.

The J gene is TRBJ2-1, the V gene TRBV5-6; D unresolved. In germline, CDR1 is SGHDT, CDR2 YYEEEE. The CDR3 has 16 amino acids. Trimming removed 5 bases at V and 0 bases at J, with 15 bases between. This chain's CDR3 is CASSQSRRRSYNEQFF. CDR3 nucleotides: TGTGCCAGCAGTCAATCCAGGCGCCGCTCCTACAATGAGCAGTTCTTC.

Only one count was recorded for this clone. This chain connects TRBV7-2 to TRBJ2-5; TRBD2 matches at 14 bases. The CDR3 spans 17 residues. In germline, CDR1 is SGHTA, CDR2 FQGNSA. The V gene end was trimmed by 5 bases and the J gene end by 5 bases; junction bases not matched to a gene: 10. The CDR3 here is CASSRVFGTSGSETQYF. In DNA form, the CDR3 reads TGTGCCAGCAGCCGGGTTTTCGGGACTAGCGGGAGCGAGACCCAGTACTTC.

The chain combines TRBV7-2 with TRBJ2-1, with 9 bases that match TRBD2. Per the germline V gene, CDR1 is SGHTA and CDR2 is FQGNSA. The V and J ends lost 6 bases and 1 base, in that order; junction bases with no gene match: 7. This CDR3 spans 16 amino acids. CDR3 sequence: CASSHPTSGSYNEQFF. In DNA form, the CDR3 reads TGTGCCAGCAGTCACCCGACTAGCGGTTCCTACAATGAGCAGTTCTTC.

The rearrangement links TRBV6-1 to TRBJ2-5, with 10 bases fitting TRBD2. Trimming at V came to 6 bases and at J to 6 bases, leaving 10 bases not matched to a gene. Germline V CDR1 and CDR2: MNHNS, SASEGT. This CDR3 is built from 15 residues. This CDR3 is CASRVSGGAFKTQYF. The DNA of the CDR3 is TGTGCCAGCAGAGTCAGCGGGGGGGCCTTTAAGACCCAGTACTTC.

This chain joins TRBV7-9 and TRBJ2-1; 8 bases are a match to TRBD2. The junction had 9 bases not matched to a gene; V was cut back by 5 bases and J by 3 bases. The CDR3 consists of 16 residues. The V gene's germline CDR1 is SEHNR and CDR2 FQNEAQ (reference sequence). For the CDR3, the DNA is TGTGCCAGCAGCCGATTCGGGGGGGACAACTACAATGAGCAGTTCTTC. Amino acid sequence: CASSRFGGDNYNEQFF.

The CDR3 DNA reads TGTGCCAGCAGTGTGGGAGGTGCTAGCAATCAGCCCCAGCATTTT. It is translated as CASSVGGASNQPQHF. This chain uses TRBV2 with TRBJ1-5; D is uncertain. From germline, CDR1 is SNHLY and CDR2 FYNNEI. V was clipped by 4 bases and J by 0 bases, with 10 bases between them. This CDR3 has 15 residues.

This chain links TRBV27 with TRBJ2-7, with D possibly matching TRBD1 (6 bases). This CDR3 region has 14 residues. V was clipped by 2 bases and J by 2 bases, with 10 bases between them. Germline V gene data show CDR1 as MNHEY and CDR2 as SMNVEV (reference sequence). The DNA for the CDR3 is TGTGCCAGCAGTTTAAGGGGGAAGCCCTACGAGCAGTACTTC. Translating gives CASSLRGKPYEQYF.

The chain uses TRBV7-3 and TRBJ2-5, with 8 nucleotides matching TRBD1. Germline assignment: CDR1 SGHTA and CDR2 FQGTGA. This CDR3 comprises 15 residues. J gave up 3 bases and V 4 bases, and 7 bases lay outside the gene matches. Written as DNA, the CDR3 is TGTGCCAGCAGCTCTCAGGGGGCGCGCGAAGAGACCCAGTACTTC. Protein sequence: CASSSQGAREETQYF.

The chain is built from TRBV19 and TRBJ2-1, with 12 positions matching TRBD2. Germline CDR1 is LNHDA and CDR2 is SQIVND (reference sequence). The CDR3 loop spans 16 amino acids. J lost 4 bases, V lost 2 bases, and 3 bases had no gene match. The CDR3 sequence is CASSIQTSGGYNEQFF. The CDR3 nucleotides read TGTGCCAGTAGTATACAGACTAGCGGGGGTTACAATGAGCAGTTCTTC.

The rearrangement uses TRBV18 and TRBJ1-1; possible D gene TRBD1, 5 bases. Germline CDR1 is KGHSH and CDR2 is LQKENI. Trimming cost V 3 bases and J 0 bases, with 17 bases left between them. This CDR3 is built from 17 residues. In nucleotides, the CDR3 is TGTGCCAGCTCACCCCGATTCGGCGGGGCCATGAACACTGAAGCTTTCTTT. Residues: CASSPRFGGAMNTEAFF.

This chain connects TRBV28 to TRBJ1-5, with D perhaps matching TRBD1 (5 bases). Germline CDR1 is MDHEN and CDR2 is SYDVKM. The CDR3 loop spans 15 amino acids. Trimming removed 3 bases at V and 2 bases at J, with 11 bases between. CDR3 loop: CASSFHGARNQPQHF. CDR3 coding DNA: TGTGCCAGCAGTTTCCATGGGGCACGCAATCAGCCCCAGCATTTT. The full variable domain, its missing parts supplied by reference TRBV28 and TRBJ1-5, is DVKVTQSSRYLVKRTGEKVFLECVQDMDHENMFWYRQDPGLGLRLIYFSYDVKMKEKGDIPEGYSVSREKKERFSLILESASTNQTSMYLCASSFHGARNQPQHFGDGTRLSIL.

This clone was observed a handful of times. This chain uses TRBV5-1 with TRBJ1-1; 8 positions match TRBD1. This CDR3 spans 14 amino acids. CDR1 SGHRS and CDR2 YFSETQ come from the germline V gene. Trimming cost V 2 bases and J 4 bases; bases outside gene matches: 4. The CDR3 is CASSFRTGSTEAFF. The CDR3 region has the DNA TGCGCCAGCAGCTTCAGGACAGGGAGCACTGAAGCTTTCTTT.

The rearrangement uses TRBV10-3 and TRBJ2-3; 9 bases align to TRBD1. CDR1 and CDR2 (germline): ENHRY, SYGVKD. CDR3 length: 13 amino acids. The junction had 9 bases not matched to a gene; V was cut back by 11 bases and J by 6 bases. The CDR3 loop reads CAATGTGWDTQYF. DNA for the CDR3: TGTGCCGCGACCGGGACAGGGTGGGATACGCAGTATTTT.

The chain recombines TRBV6-1 with TRBJ1-4; 10 bases map to TRBD1. The ends lost 4 bases at V and 8 bases at J; junction bases unmatched: 7. Germline V gene data show CDR1 as MNHNS and CDR2 as SASEGT. The CDR3 is 15 residues long. This chain's CDR3 is CASSGRTGGHEKLFF. As DNA, the CDR3 is TGTGCCAGCAGTGGGAGGACAGGGGGTCACGAAAAACTGTTTTTT.

This chain uses TRBV30 with TRBJ2-5; D may be TRBD1 (6 bases). Per germline, CDR1 GTSNPN and CDR2 SVGIG (reference sequence). The CDR3 covers 13 residues. Trimming pared 5 bases from V and 4 bases from J, leaving 14 bases between. In nucleotides, the CDR3 is TGTGCCTGGGGAACAGGGACCACAGAGACCCAGTACTTC. This sequence encodes CAWGTGTTETQYF. Complete variable domain (other parts from reference TRBV30 and TRBJ2-5): SQTIHQWPATLVQPVGSPLSLECTVEGTSNPNLYWYRQAAGRGLQLLFYSVGIGQISSEVPQNLSASRPQDRQFILSSKKLLLSDSGFYLCAWGTGTTETQYFGPGTRLLVL.

The chain recombines TRBV6-1 with TRBJ1-4; D is uncertain. This CDR3 spans 13 amino acids. Germline V CDR1 and CDR2: MNHNS, SASEGT. V shed 4 bases and J shed 7 bases, with 10 bases lying between them. The CDR3 sequence: CASSGWAGEKLFF. In DNA, the CDR3 is TGTGCCAGCAGTGGATGGGCGGGTGAAAAACTGTTTTTT.

The chain has TRBV6-6 and TRBJ1-5; 8 bases align to TRBD1. V trimming: 6 bases; J trimming: 5 bases; junction bases outside the gene matches: 12. There are 16 residues in the CDR3. The germline V gene encodes CDR1 MNHNY and CDR2 SVGAGI (reference sequence). The chain's CDR3 is CASSLTGTGAYQPQHF. For the CDR3, the DNA is TGTGCCAGCAGCCTCACCGGGACAGGAGCATATCAGCCCCAGCATTTT.

The CDR3 DNA reads TGTGCCAGCAGCGACGACAGGGGCTATGGCTACACCTTC. Protein: CASSDDRGYGYTF. The chain combines TRBV5-8 with TRBJ1-2, with 8 bases identical to TRBD1. This CDR3 spans 13 amino acids. Germline CDR1 SGHTS, CDR2 YDEGEE. V shed 4 bases and J 4 bases; nucleotides not matched to a gene: 3.